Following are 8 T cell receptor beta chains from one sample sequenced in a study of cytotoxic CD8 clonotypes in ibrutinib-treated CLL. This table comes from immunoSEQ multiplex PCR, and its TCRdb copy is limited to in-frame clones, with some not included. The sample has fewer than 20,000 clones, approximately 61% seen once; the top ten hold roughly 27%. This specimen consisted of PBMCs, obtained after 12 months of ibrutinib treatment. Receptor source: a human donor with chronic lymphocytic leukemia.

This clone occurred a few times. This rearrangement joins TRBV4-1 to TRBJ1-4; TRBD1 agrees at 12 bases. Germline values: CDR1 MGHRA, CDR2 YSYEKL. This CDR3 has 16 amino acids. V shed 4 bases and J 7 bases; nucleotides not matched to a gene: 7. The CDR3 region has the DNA TGCGCCAGCAGCCGAGGGACAGGGGGCAAGGTTGAAAAACTGTTTTTT. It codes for CASSRGTGGKVEKLFF.

In DNA, the CDR3 is TGTGCCTGGGGGACTAGCGGGAGTGGAGAGCAGTTCTTC. Protein: CAWGTSGSGEQFF. V gene TRBV30 combines with J gene TRBJ2-1; TRBD2 agrees at 14 bases. The germline CDR1 and CDR2 sequences are GTSNPN and SVGIG (reference sequence). The CDR3 extends over 13 amino acids. V shed 5 bases and J 10 bases; nucleotides not matched to a gene: 4.

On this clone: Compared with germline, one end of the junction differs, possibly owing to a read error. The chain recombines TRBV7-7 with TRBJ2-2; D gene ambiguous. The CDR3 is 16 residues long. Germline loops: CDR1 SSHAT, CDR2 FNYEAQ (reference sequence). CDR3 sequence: CASRSPPAQNTGELFF. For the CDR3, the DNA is TGTGCTAGCAGATCCCCCCCGGCCCAGAACACCGGGGAGCTGTTTTTT.

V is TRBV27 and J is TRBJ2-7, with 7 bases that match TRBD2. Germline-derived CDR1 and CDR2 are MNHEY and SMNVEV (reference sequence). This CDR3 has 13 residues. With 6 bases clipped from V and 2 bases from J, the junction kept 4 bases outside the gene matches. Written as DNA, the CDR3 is TGTGCCAGCAGGTGGACTAGAGCCTACGAGCAGTACTTC. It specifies CASRWTRAYEQYF.

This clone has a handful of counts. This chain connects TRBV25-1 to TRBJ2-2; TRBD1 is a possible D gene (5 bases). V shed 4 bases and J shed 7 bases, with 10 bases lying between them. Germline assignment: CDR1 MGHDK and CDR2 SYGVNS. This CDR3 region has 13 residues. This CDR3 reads CASSGEDIGELFF. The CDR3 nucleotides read TGTGCCAGCAGTGGCGAGGACATCGGGGAGCTGTTTTTT.

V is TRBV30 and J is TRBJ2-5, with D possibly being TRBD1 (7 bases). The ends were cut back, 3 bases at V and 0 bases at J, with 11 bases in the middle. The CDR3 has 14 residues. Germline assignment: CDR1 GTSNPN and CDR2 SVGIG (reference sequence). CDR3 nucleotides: TGTGCCTGGAGGGCGGGACAGCACCAAGAGACCCAGTACTTC. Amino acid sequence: CAWRAGQHQETQYF.

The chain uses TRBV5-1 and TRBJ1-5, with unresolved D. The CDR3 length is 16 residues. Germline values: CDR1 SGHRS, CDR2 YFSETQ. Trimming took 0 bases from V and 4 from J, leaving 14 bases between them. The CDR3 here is CASSLDEFRGNQPQHF. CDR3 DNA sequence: TGCGCCAGCAGCTTGGATGAGTTCCGGGGAAATCAGCCCCAGCATTTT.

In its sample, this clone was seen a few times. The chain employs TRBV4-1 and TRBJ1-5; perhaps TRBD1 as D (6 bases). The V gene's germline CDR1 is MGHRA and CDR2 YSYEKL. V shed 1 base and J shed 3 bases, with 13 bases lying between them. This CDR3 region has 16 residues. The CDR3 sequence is CASSQVGYRVNQPQHF. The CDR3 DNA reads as TGCGCCAGCAGCCAAGTAGGGTACAGGGTCAATCAGCCCCAGCATTTT.